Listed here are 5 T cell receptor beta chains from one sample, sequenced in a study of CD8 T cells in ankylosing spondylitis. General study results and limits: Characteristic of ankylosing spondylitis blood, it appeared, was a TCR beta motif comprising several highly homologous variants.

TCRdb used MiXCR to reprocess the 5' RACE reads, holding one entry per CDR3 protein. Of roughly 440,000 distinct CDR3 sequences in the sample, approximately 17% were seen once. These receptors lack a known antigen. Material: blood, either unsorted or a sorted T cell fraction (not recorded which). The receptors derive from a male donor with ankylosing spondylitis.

CDR3 region: CASSYYSGSYNEQFF. The CDR3 region has the DNA TGTGCCAGCAGTTACTATAGCGGCTCCTACAATGAGCAGTTCTTC. This chain joins TRBV2 and TRBJ2-1; tentatively, D is TRBD2 (6 bases). The CDR3 covers 15 residues. Trimming pared 5 bases from V and 0 bases from J, leaving 11 bases between. Germline CDR1 SNHLY, CDR2 FYNNEI.

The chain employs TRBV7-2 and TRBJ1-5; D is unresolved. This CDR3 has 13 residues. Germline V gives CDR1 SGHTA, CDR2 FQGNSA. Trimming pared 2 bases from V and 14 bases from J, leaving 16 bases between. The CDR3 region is CASSLSGLGFKHF. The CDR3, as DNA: TGTGCCAGCAGCTTATCGGGCCTCGGTTTCAAGCATTTT.

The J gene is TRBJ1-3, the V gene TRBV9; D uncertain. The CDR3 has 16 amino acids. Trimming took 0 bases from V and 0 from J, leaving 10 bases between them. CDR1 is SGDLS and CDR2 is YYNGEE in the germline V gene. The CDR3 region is CASSVAGGSSGNTIYF. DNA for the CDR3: TGTGCCAGCAGCGTAGCTGGAGGGAGCTCTGGAAACACCATATATTTT.

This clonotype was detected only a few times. The CDR3 loop is CASSPTKNSYEQYF. The CDR3, as DNA: TGTGCCAGCAGCCCGACGAAGAATTCCTACGAGCAGTACTTC. The gene calls are TRBV7-6 and TRBJ2-7; D gene uncertain. Germline values: CDR1 SGHVS, CDR2 FNYEAQ. The CDR3 is 14 residues long. Deletions cut 5 bases from V and 1 base from J, with 12 bases between.

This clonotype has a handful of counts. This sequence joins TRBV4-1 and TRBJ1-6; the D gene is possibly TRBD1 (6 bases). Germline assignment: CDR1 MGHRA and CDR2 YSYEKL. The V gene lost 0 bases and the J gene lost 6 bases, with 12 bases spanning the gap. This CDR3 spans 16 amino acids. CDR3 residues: CASSQEGAYGNSPLHF. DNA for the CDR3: TGCGCCAGCAGCCAAGAGGGGGCCTATGGTAATTCACCCCTCCACTTT.